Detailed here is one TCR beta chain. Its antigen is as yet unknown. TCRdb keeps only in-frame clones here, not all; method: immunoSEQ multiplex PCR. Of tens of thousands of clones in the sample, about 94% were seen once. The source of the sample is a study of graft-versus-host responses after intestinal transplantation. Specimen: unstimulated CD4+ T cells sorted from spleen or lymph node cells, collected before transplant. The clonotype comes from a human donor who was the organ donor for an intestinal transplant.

The CDR3 bases are TGTGCCAGCAGCCGGGGGACAGGGAAAGCCTACGAGCAGTACTTC. Protein product: CASSRGTGKAYEQYF. The chain recombines TRBV4-2 with TRBJ2-7, with 9 bases aligning to TRBD1. Germline-derived CDR1 and CDR2 are LGHNA and YNFKEQ. This CDR3 contains 15 residues. The trim removed 4 bases at V and 2 bases at J, leaving 6 bases unmatched.